This is a list of T cell receptor beta chains from one sample in a study of patients and donors after allogeneic stem cell transplantation. One entry per CDR3 protein, called by TCRdb with MiXCR from the RT-PCR reads. The sample contains 400,000 to 500,000 distinct CDR3 sequences, approximately 16% of which appear only once. The specimen sequenced was blood, either unsorted or a sorted T cell fraction (not recorded which). Source of these receptors: a human donor who was either an allogeneic HSCT recipient or a stem cell or donor lymphocyte infusion donor (not recorded which). It is not recorded whose cells these are; they may come from a transplant donor. CDR3s include the opening cysteine and the closing phenylalanine or tryptophan.

cdr3_aa | v_call
CASSQKQGVSTDTQYF | TRBV4-1
CASRLRKGGSGQETQYF | TRBV12-3/TRBV12-4
CASSLSSGVGGANVLTF | TRBV7-9
CASSNTIIGGGARDTQYF | TRBV5-1
CASSQDLLQGALETQYF | TRBV14
CASSPEAGTRSSYEQYF | TRBV7-6
CASSLVDSHYGYTF | TRBV7-9
CASSYSRPYTSNEQFF | TRBV6-2/TRBV6-3
CASHPRLSEAFF | TRBV25-1
CASSLTLTVSYGYTF | TRBV7-2
CSATLAGGTTDTQYF | TRBV20-1
CASSILTGRRETQYF | TRBV19
CASTKGQYTGELFF | TRBV21-1
CASSDRQGANILARSEAFF | TRBV6-1
CASSLGQGARVFGSYNEQFF | TRBV3-1
CASSYESSGNEQFF | TRBV7-9
CASSLMGNNQPQHF | TRBV5-1
CASSFWRAKTYGYTF | TRBV12-3/TRBV12-4
CASRVGSGSDTQYF | TRBV5-1
CASSRISPSNGYTF | TRBV19
CASSQLDRRSPPNTEAFF | TRBV3-1
CSARWVGNKYTDTQYF | TRBV20-1
CASAILEQGQPQHF | TRBV6-1
CASSQGWSGNTIYF | TRBV27
CASSPPDGPHYEQYF | TRBV9
CASSSKGSGELFF | TRBV7-3
CASSPNLQGGNYGYTF | TRBV6-1
CASSDARTGNQPQHF | TRBV2
CASSLLKRDRNSYEQYF | TRBV27
CASSVTGTGKIDTQYF | TRBV25-1
CSARVRGAGQLDGYTF | TRBV20-1
CASSQDLRTGGNTIYF | TRBV4-2
CASSLARGPYTGELFF | TRBV7-6
CATSDRRGEENTIYF | TRBV24-1
CASSLYVPHEQFF | TRBV5-1
CASSPGVAGVHEQYF | TRBV7-2
CAISAPSGGYNEQFF | TRBV10-3
CASSYSKGTSGDMDTQYF | TRBV6-2/TRBV6-3
CASSKTGGLSSYEQYF | TRBV5-1
CAITSLATDTQYF | TRBV10-3
CSARVLDRGSGNTIYF | TRBV20-1
CASSLDEREVTYEQYF | TRBV5-1
CATSRGTSGAGNIQYF | TRBV15
CASSQVGKAGYEQYF | TRBV4-1
CASSQVSVATQNTGELFF | TRBV14
CASSHSATAPYNEQFF | TRBV3-1
CASSFGGIYGYTF | TRBV12-3/TRBV12-4
CASISSGGATGELFF | TRBV12-3/TRBV12-4
CASSCQPGALLEQYF | TRBV21-1
CASSGRRRSRDRATDTQYF | TRBV11-1
CASSPKGPRAGTQYF | TRBV12-3/TRBV12-4
CASSLRSGGDNEQFF | TRBV5-1
CASSTYRVSDEQYF | TRBV4-1